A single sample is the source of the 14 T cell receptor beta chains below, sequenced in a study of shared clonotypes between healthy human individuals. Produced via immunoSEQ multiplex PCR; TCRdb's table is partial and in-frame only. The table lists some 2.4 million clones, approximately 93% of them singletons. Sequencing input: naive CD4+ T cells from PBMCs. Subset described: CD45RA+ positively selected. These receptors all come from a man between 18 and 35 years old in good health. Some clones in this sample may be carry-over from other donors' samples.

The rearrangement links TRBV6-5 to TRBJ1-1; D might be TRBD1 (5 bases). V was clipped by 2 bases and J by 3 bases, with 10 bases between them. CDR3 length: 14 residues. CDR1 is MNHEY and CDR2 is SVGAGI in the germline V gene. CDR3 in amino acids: CASSYTGGDTEAFF. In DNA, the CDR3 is TGTGCCAGCAGTTACACGGGGGGGGACACTGAAGCTTTCTTT.

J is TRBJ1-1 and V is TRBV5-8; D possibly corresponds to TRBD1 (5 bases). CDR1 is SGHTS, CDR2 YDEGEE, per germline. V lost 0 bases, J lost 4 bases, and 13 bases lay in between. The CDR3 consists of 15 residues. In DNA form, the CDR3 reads TGTGCCAGCAGCTTGGTAGTTTCGGGGGGCACTGAAGCTTTCTTT. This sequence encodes CASSLVVSGGTEAFF.

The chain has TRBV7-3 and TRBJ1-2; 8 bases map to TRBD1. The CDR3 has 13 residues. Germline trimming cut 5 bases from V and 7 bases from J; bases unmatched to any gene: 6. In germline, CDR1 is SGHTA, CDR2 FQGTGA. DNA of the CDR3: TGTGCCAGCAGCGATCATACAGGGGGTGGCTACACCTTC. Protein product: CASSDHTGGGYTF.

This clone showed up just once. CDR3 sequence (DNA): TGTGCCAGCAGCTTAACATTCGGGACAGGGGGTGTAGACTATGGCTACACCTTC. It codes for CASSLTFGTGGVDYGYTF. The chain is built from TRBV7-3 and TRBJ1-2; TRBD1 agrees at 11 bases. V dropped 0 bases and J dropped 3; count of bases not matched to a gene: 9. The CDR3 consists of 18 residues. CDR1 and CDR2 from the germline V gene are SGHTA and FQGTGA.

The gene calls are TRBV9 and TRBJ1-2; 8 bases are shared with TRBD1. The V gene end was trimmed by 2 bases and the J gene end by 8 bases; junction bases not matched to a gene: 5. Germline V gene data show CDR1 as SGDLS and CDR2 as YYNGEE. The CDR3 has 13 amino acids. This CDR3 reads CASSVDGQGGYTF. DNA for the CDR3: TGTGCCAGCAGCGTGGACGGACAGGGCGGCTACACCTTC.

The CDR3 region is CASSQAARAGYTF. DNA for the CDR3: TGCGCCAGCAGCCAAGCCGCCAGGGCTGGCTACACCTTC. This sequence joins TRBV4-3 and TRBJ1-2, with a tentative D call TRBD1 (5 bases). Germline V gene sequence: CDR1 LGHNA, CDR2 YSLEER. The V end lost 1 base, the J end lost 7 bases, and 10 bases lay between the germline ends. The CDR3 length is 13 residues.

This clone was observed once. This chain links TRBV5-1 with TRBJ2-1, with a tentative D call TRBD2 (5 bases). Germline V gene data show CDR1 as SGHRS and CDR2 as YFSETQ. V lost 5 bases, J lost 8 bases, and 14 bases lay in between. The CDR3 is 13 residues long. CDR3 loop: CASSPVWGDEQFF. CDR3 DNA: TGCGCCAGCAGTCCAGTGTGGGGAGATGAGCAGTTCTTC. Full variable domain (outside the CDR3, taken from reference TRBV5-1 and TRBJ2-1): KAGVTQTPRYLIKTRGQQVTLSCSPISGHRSVSWYQQTPGQGLQFLFEYFSETQRNKGNFPGRFSGRQFSNSRSEMNVSTLELGDSALYLCASSPVWGDEQFFGPGTRLTVL.

The DNA for the CDR3 is TGTGCCAGCAGCTTAGGGCCCAGGGGGGGGACTACCGAGCAGTACTTC. As protein: CASSLGPRGGTTEQYF. The V gene is TRBV7-2, the J gene TRBJ2-7; perhaps D is TRBD1 or TRBD2 (7 bases each). The CDR3 runs to 16 residues. Between the trimmed V and J ends, which lost 1 base and 6 bases, there was a span of 19 bases. The germline gives CDR1 SGHTA, CDR2 FQGNSA.

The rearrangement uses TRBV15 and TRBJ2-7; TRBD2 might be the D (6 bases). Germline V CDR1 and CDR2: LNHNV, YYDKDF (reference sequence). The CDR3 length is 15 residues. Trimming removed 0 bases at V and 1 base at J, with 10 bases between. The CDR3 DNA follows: TGTGCCACCAGCAGAGATACCGGGAGATCCTACGAGCAGTACTTC. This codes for CATSRDTGRSYEQYF.

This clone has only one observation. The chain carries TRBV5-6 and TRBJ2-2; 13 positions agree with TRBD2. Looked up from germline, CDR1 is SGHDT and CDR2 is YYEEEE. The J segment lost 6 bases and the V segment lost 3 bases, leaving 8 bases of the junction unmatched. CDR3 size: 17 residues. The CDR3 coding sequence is TGTGCCAGCAGCTCCTTAGGACTAGCGGGAGTCGCCGGGGAGCTGTTTTTT. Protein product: CASSSLGLAGVAGELFF.

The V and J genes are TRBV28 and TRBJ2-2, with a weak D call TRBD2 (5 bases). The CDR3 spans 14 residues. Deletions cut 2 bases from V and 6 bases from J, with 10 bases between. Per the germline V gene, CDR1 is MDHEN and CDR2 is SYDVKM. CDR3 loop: CASSLPGMAGELFF. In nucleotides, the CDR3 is TGTGCCAGCAGTTTACCGGGGATGGCCGGGGAGCTGTTTTTT. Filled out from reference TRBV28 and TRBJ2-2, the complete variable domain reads DVKVTQSSRYLVKRTGEKVFLECVQDMDHENMFWYRQDPGLGLRLIYFSYDVKMKEKGDIPEGYSVSREKKERFSLILESASTNQTSMYLCASSLPGMAGELFFGEGSRLTVL.

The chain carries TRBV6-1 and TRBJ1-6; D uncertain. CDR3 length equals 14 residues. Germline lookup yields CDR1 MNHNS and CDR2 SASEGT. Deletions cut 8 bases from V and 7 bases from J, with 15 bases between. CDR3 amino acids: CASGQGLGNSPLHF. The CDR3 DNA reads TGTGCCAGCGGCCAAGGGCTCGGGAATTCACCCCTCCACTTT.

CDR3 protein: CASSLGNPSADTQYF. Written as DNA, the CDR3 is TGTGCCAGCAGCTTAGGGAATCCGTCGGCAGATACGCAGTATTTT. The chain carries TRBV7-3 and TRBJ2-3; D gene unclear. This CDR3 has 15 amino acids. The ends were cut back, 2 bases at V and 4 bases at J, with 13 bases in the middle. Germline V gene lookup returns CDR1 SGHTA and CDR2 FQGTGA. The entire variable domain, with the rest obtained from reference TRBV7-3 and TRBJ2-3, is as follows: GAGVSQTPSNKVTEKGKYVELRCDPISGHTALYWYRQSLGQGPEFLIYFQGTGAADDSGLPNDRFFAVRPEGSVSTLKIQRTERGDSAVYLCASSLGNPSADTQYFGPGTRLTVL.

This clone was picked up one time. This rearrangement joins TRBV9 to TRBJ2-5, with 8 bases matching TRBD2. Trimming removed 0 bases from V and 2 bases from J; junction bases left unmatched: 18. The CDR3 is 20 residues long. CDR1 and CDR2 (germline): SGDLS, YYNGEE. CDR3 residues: CASSVGFGSGTLSEQETQYF. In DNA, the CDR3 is TGTGCCAGCAGCGTAGGGTTCGGTAGCGGGACCTTGTCTGAACAAGAGACCCAGTACTTC. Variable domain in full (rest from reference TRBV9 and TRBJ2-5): DSGVTQTPKHLITATGQRVTLRCSPRSGDLSVYWYQQSLDQGLQFLIQYYNGEERAKGNILERFSAQQFPDLHSELNLSSLELGDSALYFCASSVGFGSGTLSEQETQYFGPGTRLLVL.